The table lists the clone carrying this TCR beta chain with a few counts. The antigen is undetermined. Individual cDNA molecules carried attached unique molecular identifiers. TCRdb called the 5' RACE reads again in MiXCR, with one record for every CDR3 protein. The table includes roughly 60,000 distinct CDR3 sequences, about 5.6% detected once. The sample comes from a study of early T cells in non-severe SARS-CoV-2 infection. Study background: Investigators sequenced bulk RNA drawn from unsorted whole blood, and chains remained unpaired. Study-level points and caveats: Using VDJdb, the matching emphasized anti-spike CD8 responses while missing private and CD4 specificities.

What was sequenced was whole blood. This TCR was recovered from an adult who was a healthcare worker with PCR-confirmed SARS-CoV-2 infection or an uninfected control (not recorded which).

Written as DNA, the CDR3 is TGCGCCAGCAGCCAGACTAGCCGTAGTCCAGATACGCAGTATTTT. Residues: CASSQTSRSPDTQYF. The chain couples TRBV5-1 to TRBJ2-3; 7 nucleotides align to TRBD2. V trimming: 4 bases; J trimming: 4 bases; junction bases outside the gene matches: 9. Germline V gene data show CDR1 as SGHRS and CDR2 as YFSETQ. CDR3 length: 15 residues.